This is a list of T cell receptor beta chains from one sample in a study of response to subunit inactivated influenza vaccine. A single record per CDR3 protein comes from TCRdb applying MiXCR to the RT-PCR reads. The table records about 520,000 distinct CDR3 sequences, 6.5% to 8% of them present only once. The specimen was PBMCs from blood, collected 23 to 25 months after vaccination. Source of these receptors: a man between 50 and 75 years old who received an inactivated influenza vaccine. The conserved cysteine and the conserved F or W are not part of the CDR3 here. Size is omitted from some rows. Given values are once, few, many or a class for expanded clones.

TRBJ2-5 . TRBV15 ATSRGTSGREETQY
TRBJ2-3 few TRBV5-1 ASSLATSGWADTQY
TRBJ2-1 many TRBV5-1 ASSLAPLAGVNEQF
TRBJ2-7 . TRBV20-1 STIGPGLGNEQY
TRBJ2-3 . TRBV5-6 ASSWRDGGTDTQY
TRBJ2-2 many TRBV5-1 ASSQNRGQNTGELF
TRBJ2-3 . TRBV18 ASSIEANTQY
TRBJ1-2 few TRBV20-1 SALDSWDYGYT
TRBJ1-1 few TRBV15 ATSRVSRDTEAF
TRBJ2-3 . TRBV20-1 SARTQSTDTQY
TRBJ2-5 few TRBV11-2 ASSSKVAAAEETQY
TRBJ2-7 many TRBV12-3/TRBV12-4 ASSFYLAHTQDEQY
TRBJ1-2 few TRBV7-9 ASSLFSGYGYT
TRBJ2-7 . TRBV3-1 ASSQEAPCTYEQY
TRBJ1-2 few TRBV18 ASSPPGTDGYT
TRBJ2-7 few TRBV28 ASSGPGQGGDEQY
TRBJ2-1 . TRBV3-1 ASSPGLGLHEQF
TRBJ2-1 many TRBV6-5 ASGRREQF
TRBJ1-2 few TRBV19 ATRVAGIDYGYT
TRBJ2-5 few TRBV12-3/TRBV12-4 ASSRTGGTETQY
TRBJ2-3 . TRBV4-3 ASSQNLGPQDTQY
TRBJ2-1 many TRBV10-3 AISESRTSSPSYNEQF
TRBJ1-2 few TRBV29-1 SVDKGARYGYT
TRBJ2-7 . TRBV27 ASSSVVAGMYEQY
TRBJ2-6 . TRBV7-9 ASSLGRPPHGLT
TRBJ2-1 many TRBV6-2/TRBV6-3 ASSRDNEQF
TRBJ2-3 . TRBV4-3 ASSQDFEDTQY
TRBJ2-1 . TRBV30 ARSGGHNEQF
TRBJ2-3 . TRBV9 ASSVGGSGTSDTQY
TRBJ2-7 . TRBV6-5 ASSYQRERYEQY
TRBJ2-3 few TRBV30 ASGSDTQY
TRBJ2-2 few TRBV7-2 ASSLMGTGELF
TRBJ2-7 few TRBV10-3 AISKDWTGSSYEQY
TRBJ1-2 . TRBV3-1 ASSQTQGNYGYT
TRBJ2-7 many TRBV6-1 ASSPLIPSGQGIDEQY
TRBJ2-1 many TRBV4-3 ASSLQPQGYEQF
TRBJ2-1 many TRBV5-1 ASSNGGRDNEQF
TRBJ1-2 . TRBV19 ASRAGYGYT
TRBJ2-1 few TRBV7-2 ASSLDRASSEQF
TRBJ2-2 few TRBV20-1 SARDSQRGITGELF
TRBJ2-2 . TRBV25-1 ASRISSNTGELF
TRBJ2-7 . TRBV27 ASSFIAGGPSNEQY